The 4 T cell receptor beta chains below come from one sample, sequenced in a study of shared clonotypes between healthy human individuals. Repertoires were generated with immunoSEQ multiplex PCR, while TCRdb's copy carries only in-frame clones and drops some. Of around 1,100,000 clones listed, 70% to 80% are singletons. The sample was memory CD4+ T cells from PBMCs. Subset specified: CD45RA-negative fraction. Source of these receptors: a man in his late teens or twenties in good health. Some clones in this sample may be carry-over from other donors' samples.

The V gene is TRBV6-6, the J gene TRBJ1-1; 7 bases match TRBD1. This CDR3 comprises 15 residues. With 2 bases clipped from V and 1 base from J, the junction kept 4 bases outside the gene matches. Germline loops: CDR1 MNHNY, CDR2 SVGAGI (reference sequence). The CDR3 is CASSYGTAKNTEAFF. CDR3 in DNA: TGTGCCAGCAGTTACGGGACAGCGAAGAACACTGAAGCTTTCTTT.

J is TRBJ1-1 and V is TRBV5-1; maybe TRBD1 (5 bases). The germline CDR1 and CDR2 sequences are SGHRS and YFSETQ. V dropped 3 bases and J dropped 4 bases, with 13 bases sitting between them. This CDR3 is built from 14 residues. CDR3 protein: CASSSPAGGTEAFF. The CDR3 DNA reads TGCGCCAGCAGCTCCCCGGCCGGGGGCACTGAAGCTTTCTTT.

V gene TRBV5-1 combines with J gene TRBJ2-1; no reliable D call. Per germline, CDR1 SGHRS and CDR2 YFSETQ. V lost 0 bases and J lost 8, with 12 bases in between. The CDR3 extends over 14 amino acids. This chain's CDR3 is CASSLVEPPHEQFF. The DNA for the CDR3 is TGCGCCAGCAGCTTGGTGGAGCCCCCCCATGAGCAGTTCTTC. The whole variable domain, remainder taken from reference TRBV5-1 and TRBJ2-1, is KAGVTQTPRYLIKTRGQQVTLSCSPISGHRSVSWYQQTPGQGLQFLFEYFSETQRNKGNFPGRFSGRQFSNSRSEMNVSTLELGDSALYLCASSLVEPPHEQFFGPGTRLTVL.

The CDR3 region is CASRTGVEYGYTF. The CDR3 DNA reads as TGTGCCAGCCGGACAGGGGTAGAGTATGGCTACACCTTC. The chain joins TRBV6-1 to TRBJ1-2, with 9 bases lining up with TRBD1. With 8 bases clipped from V and 5 bases from J, the junction kept 6 bases outside the gene matches. This CDR3 is built from 13 residues. CDR1 is MNHNS, CDR2 SASEGT, per germline.